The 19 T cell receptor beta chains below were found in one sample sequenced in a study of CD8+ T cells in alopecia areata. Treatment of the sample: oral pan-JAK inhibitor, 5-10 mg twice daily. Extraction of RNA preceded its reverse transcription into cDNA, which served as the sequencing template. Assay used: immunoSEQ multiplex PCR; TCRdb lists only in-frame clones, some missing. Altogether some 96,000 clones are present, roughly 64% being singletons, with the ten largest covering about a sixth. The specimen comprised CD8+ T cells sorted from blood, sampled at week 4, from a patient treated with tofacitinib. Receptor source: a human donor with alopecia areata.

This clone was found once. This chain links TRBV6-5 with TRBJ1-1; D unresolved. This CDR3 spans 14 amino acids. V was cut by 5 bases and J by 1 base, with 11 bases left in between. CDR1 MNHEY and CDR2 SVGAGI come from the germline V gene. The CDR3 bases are TGTGCCAGCAGTCGCGACGGTTGGAACACTGAAGCTTTCTTT. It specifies CASSRDGWNTEAFF.

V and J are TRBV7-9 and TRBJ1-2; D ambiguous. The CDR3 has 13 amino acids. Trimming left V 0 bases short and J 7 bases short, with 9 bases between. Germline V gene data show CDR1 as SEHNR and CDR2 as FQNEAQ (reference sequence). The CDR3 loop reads CASSLARGSGYTF. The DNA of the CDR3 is TGTGCCAGCAGCTTAGCTCGGGGAAGTGGCTACACCTTC.

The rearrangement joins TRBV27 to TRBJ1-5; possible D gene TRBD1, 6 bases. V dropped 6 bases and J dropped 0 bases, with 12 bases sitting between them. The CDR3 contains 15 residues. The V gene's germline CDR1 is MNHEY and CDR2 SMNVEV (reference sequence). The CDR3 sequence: CASRRSGDSNQPQHF. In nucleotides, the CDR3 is TGTGCCAGCAGAAGGTCAGGGGATAGCAATCAGCCCCAGCATTTT.

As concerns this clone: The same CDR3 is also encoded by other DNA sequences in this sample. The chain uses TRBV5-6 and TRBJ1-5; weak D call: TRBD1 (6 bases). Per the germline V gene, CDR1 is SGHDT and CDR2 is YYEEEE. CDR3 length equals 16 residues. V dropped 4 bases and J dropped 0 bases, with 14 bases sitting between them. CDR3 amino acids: CASSLGGTPSNQPQHF. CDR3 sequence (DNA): TGTGCCAGCAGCCTTGGGGGGACACCTAGCAATCAGCCCCAGCATTTT. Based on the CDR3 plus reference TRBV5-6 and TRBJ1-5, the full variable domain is DAGVTQSPTHLIKTRGQQVTLRCSPKSGHDTVSWYQQALGQGPQFIFQYYEEEERQRGNFPDRFSGHQFPNYSSELNVNALLLGDSALYLCASSLGGTPSNQPQHFGDGTRLSIL.

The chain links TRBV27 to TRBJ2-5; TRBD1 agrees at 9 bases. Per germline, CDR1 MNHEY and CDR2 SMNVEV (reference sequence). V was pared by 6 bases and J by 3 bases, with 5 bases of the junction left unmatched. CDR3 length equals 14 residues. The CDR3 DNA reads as TGTGCCAGCAGCTTCGGGACAGGGAAAGAGACCCAGTACTTC. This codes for CASSFGTGKETQYF.

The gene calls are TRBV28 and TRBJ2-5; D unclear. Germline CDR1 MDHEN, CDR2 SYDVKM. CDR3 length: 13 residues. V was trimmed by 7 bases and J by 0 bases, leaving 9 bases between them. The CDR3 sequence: CASKDNHQETQYF. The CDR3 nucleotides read TGTGCCAGCAAAGACAACCACCAAGAGACCCAGTACTTC.

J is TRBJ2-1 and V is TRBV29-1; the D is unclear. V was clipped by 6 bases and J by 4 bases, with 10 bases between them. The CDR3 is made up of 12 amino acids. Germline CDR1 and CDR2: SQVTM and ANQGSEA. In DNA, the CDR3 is TGCAGCGTCGACTGGGCTTACAATGAGCAGTTCTTC. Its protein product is CSVDWAYNEQFF.

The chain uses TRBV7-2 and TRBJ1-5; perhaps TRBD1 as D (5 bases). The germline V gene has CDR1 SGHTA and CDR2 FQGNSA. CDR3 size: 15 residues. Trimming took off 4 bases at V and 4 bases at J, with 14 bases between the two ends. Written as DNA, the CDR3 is TGTGCCAGCAGCTGGTACGACAGCCTTAATCAGCCCCAGCATTTT. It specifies CASSWYDSLNQPQHF.

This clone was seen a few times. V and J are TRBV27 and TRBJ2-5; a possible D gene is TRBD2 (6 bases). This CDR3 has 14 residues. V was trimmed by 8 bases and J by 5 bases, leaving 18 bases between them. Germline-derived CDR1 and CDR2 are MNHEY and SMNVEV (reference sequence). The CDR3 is CASAAGSTRETQYF. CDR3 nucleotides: TGTGCCAGCGCAGCGGGTAGCACAAGGGAGACCCAGTACTTC.

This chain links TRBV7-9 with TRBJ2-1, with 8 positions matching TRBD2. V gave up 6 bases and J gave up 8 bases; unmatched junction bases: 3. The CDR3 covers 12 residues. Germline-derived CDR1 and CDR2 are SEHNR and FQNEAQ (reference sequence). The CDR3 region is CASRAGAHEQFF. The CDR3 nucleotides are TGTGCCAGCAGAGCGGGAGCCCATGAGCAGTTCTTC.

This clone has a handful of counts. The DNA of the CDR3 is TGCGCCAGCAGTGAGGGGAGACAGCCGGAGCAGTACTTC. It yields the protein CASSEGRQPEQYF. The V call is TRBV10-2, the J call TRBJ2-7; D is tentatively TRBD1 or TRBD2 (5 bases each). Germline V gene sequence: CDR1 WSHSY, CDR2 SAAADI. There are 13 residues in the CDR3. Trimming took off 2 bases at V and 7 bases at J, with 12 bases between the two ends.

This CDR3 is CASSQKTF. CDR3 sequence (DNA): TGTGCCAGCAGCCAAAAAACCTTC. V and J are TRBV13 and TRBJ1-2, with no clear D. Germline values: CDR1 PRHDT, CDR2 FYEKMQ (reference sequence). The CDR3 extends over 8 amino acids. Between the trimmed V and J ends, which lost 5 bases and 14 bases, there was a span of 6 bases.

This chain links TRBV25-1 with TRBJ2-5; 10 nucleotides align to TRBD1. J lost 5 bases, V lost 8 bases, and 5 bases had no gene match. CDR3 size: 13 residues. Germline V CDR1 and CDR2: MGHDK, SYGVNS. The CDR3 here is CASGDRGRETQYF. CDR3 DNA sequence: TGTGCCAGCGGGGACAGGGGTAGGGAGACCCAGTACTTC. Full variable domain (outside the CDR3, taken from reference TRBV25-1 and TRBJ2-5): EADIYQTPRYLVIGTGKKITLECSQTMGHDKMYWYQQDPGMELHLIHYSYGVNSTEKGDLSSESTVSRIRTEHFPLTLESARPSHTSQYLCASGDRGRETQYFGPGTRLLVL.

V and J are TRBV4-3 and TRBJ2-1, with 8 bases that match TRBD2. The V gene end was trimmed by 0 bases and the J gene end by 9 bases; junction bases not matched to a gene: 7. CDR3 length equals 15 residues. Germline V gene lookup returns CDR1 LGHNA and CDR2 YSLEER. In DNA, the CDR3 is TGCGCCAGCAGCCAAGATACCGGGAGGGTAACTGAGCAGTTCTTC. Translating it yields CASSQDTGRVTEQFF.

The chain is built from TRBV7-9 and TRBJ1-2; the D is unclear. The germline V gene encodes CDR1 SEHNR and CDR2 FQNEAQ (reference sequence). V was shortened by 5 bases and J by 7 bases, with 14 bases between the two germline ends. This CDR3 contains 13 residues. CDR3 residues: CASSPWMALGYTF. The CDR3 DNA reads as TGTGCCAGCAGCCCCTGGATGGCCCTTGGCTACACCTTC.

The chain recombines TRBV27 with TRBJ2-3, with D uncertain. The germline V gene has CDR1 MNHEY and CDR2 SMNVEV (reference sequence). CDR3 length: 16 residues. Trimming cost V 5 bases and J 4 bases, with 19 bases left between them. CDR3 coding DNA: TGTGCCAGCAGTGGGCACACAGTTACTGGGCCAGATACGCAGTATTTT. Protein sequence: CASSGHTVTGPDTQYF.

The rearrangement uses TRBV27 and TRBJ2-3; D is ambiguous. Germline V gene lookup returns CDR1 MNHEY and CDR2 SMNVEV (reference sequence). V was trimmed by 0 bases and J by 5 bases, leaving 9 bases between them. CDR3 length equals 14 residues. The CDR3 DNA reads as TGTGCCAGCAGTTTATCTTCCCGGAGAGATACGCAGTATTTT. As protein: CASSLSSRRDTQYF.

CDR3 sequence reads: CASSFSGGVEYEQYF. DNA of the CDR3: TGTGCCAGCAGTTTCAGCGGCGGAGTGGAGTACGAGCAGTACTTC. The chain recombines TRBV28 with TRBJ2-7, with D possibly being TRBD2 (5 bases). Germline-derived CDR1 and CDR2 are MDHEN and SYDVKM. The CDR3 covers 15 residues. The V and J ends lost 3 bases and 4 bases respectively, with 16 bases between them.

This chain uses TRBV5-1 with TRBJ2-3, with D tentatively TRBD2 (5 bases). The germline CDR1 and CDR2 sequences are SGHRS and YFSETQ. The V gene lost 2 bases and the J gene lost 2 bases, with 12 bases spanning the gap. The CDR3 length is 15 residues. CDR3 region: CASSFGLAVTDTQYF. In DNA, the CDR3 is TGCGCCAGCAGCTTTGGGCTAGCCGTCACAGATACGCAGTATTTT.